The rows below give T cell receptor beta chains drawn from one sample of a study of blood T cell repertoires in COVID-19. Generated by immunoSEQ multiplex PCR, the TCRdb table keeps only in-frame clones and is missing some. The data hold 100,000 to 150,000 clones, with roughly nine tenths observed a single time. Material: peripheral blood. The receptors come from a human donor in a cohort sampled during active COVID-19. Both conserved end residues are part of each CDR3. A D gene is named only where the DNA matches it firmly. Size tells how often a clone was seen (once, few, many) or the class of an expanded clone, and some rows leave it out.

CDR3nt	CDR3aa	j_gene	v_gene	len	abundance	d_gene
TGTGCCAGTAGCCGAGACAGGGGGCAGGGCGGGGAGCTGTTTTTT	CASSRDRGQGGELFF	TRBJ2-2	TRBV19	15	medium-sized	TRBD1
TGTGCCAGCAGTTACAGGGGAGGGGCAGATACGCAGTATTTT	CASSYRGGADTQYF	TRBJ2-3	TRBV6-5	14	.	TRBD2
TGTGCCAGCACGGATCAGCCCCAGCATTTT	CASTDQPQHF	TRBJ1-5	TRBV2	10	.	.
TGTGCCAGCAGCTTAGTACTAGCGGGAGGGCCATCCACCGGGGAGCTGTTTTTT	CASSLVLAGGPSTGELFF	TRBJ2-2	TRBV7-8	18	.	TRBD2
TGTGCCAGCAGTCCGACCGGGGGACGGAGACCCAGTAAACTTCGGGGGGAGACCCAGTACTTC	CASSPTGGRRPSKLRGETQYF	TRBJ2-5	TRBV27	21	.	.
TGTGCCAGCAGTCGGGACTCCGGGGGGAGCACTGAAGCTTTCTTT	CASSRDSGGSTEAFF	TRBJ1-1	TRBV6-5	15	.	.
TGTGCCAGCAGCGTAGGTGGAGGGGGCCATACTGAAGCTTTCTTT	CASSVGGGGHTEAFF	TRBJ1-1	TRBV9	15	.	TRBD1
TGTGCCAGATCACCAGCGGGGGCAGGGCTAGCGGGTTTACTAAACACCGGGGAGCTGTTTTTT	CARSPAGAGLAGLLNTGELFF	TRBJ2-2	TRBV9	21	.	TRBD2
TGTGCCAGCAGCCCCGGACAGGGAAATGAAAAACTGTTTTTT	CASSPGQGNEKLFF	TRBJ1-4	TRBV7-9	14	.	TRBD1
TGTGCCAGTAGGGTGACAGGGGGCCTCAATCAGCCCCAGCATTTT	CASRVTGGLNQPQHF	TRBJ1-5	TRBV19	15	.	TRBD1
TGTGCCAGTAGTAGGGACAGTCTTCAAAATGAAAAACTGTTTTTT	CASSRDSLQNEKLFF	TRBJ1-4	TRBV19	15	.	TRBD1
TGCGCCAGCAGCCAAGGGCAGACAGGGTGGATAGATACGCAGTATTTT	CASSQGQTGWIDTQYF	TRBJ2-3	TRBV4-1	16	.	TRBD1
TGTGCCAGCAGTTTATCCGGGGGACGTGTTTTGAACACTGAAGCTTTCTTT	CASSLSGGRVLNTEAFF	TRBJ1-1	TRBV28	17	.	.
TGTGCCAGCAGCCAAGATGGTAGGACACTCATCGGCTACACCTTC	CASSQDGRTLIGYTF	TRBJ1-2	TRBV3-1/TRBV3-2	15	once	.
TGTGCCAGCAGCCAAGTTGACAGGGGGGAGACCCAGTACTTC	CASSQVDRGETQYF	TRBJ2-5	TRBV3-1/TRBV3-2	14	.	TRBD1
TGTGCCAGCAGCTTAAGTCTAGCGGGAGGCAATGAGCAGTTCTTC	CASSLSLAGGNEQFF	TRBJ2-1	TRBV7-9	15	.	TRBD2
TGTGCCACCAGCAGAGATTACAGGGTGAACACTGAAGCTTTCTTT	CATSRDYRVNTEAFF	TRBJ1-1	TRBV15	15	.	.
TGTGCCAGCAGCAGCGACAGCAACTATAATTCACCCCTCCACTTT	CASSSDSNYNSPLHF	TRBJ1-6	TRBV9	15	.	.
TGTGCCAGCAGCCTTACAGGGGATCAGAACACTGAAGCTTTCTTT	CASSLTGDQNTEAFF	TRBJ1-1	TRBV3-1/TRBV3-2	15	.	TRBD1
TGTGCCACCAGTGAAGGCGGGGGCTTTGGACAGCCCCAGCATTTT	CATSEGGGFGQPQHF	TRBJ1-5	TRBV24-1	15	few	.
TGTGCCAGCAGCCATCTGACAGGGGGCGATGGCTACACCTTC	CASSHLTGGDGYTF	TRBJ1-2	TRBV3-1/TRBV3-2	14	.	TRBD1
TGTGCCAGCAGCTCGACAGGGAACCCGAACACCGGGGAGCTGTTTTTT	CASSSTGNPNTGELFF	TRBJ2-2	TRBV7-9	16	once	TRBD1
TGTGCCAGCAGCTTGAACGGGGTGGGAAACACCATATATTTT	CASSLNGVGNTIYF	TRBJ1-3	TRBV5-4	14	.	.
TGCGCCAGCAGGGACAGAAGTGAAAAACTGTTTTTT	CASRDRSEKLFF	TRBJ1-4	TRBV5-1	12	.	.
TGTGCCAGCAGCTCCCGGACAGGGGGCACCGGGGAGCTGTTTTTT	CASSSRTGGTGELFF	TRBJ2-2	TRBV7-2	15	.	TRBD1
TGTGCCTCCTCCGGGTCCTCCTACGAGCAGTACTTC	CASSGSSYEQYF	TRBJ2-7	TRBV30	12	.	.
TGTGCCAGCAGCTTACAGACAGATACGCAGTATTTT	CASSLQTDTQYF	TRBJ2-3	TRBV7-6	12	.	.
TGTGCCAGCAGCCAAGCCGGTATCTATGGCTACACCTTC	CASSQAGIYGYTF	TRBJ1-2	TRBV3-1/TRBV3-2	13	.	.
TGTGCCAGCAGCCTCTTCGGACTGGCTGAAGCTTTCTTT	CASSLFGLAEAFF	TRBJ1-1	TRBV14	13	.	.
TGTGCCAGCAGCCCCTTCTGGGGCGGAAGCACAGATACGCAGTATTTT	CASSPFWGGSTDTQYF	TRBJ2-3	TRBV7-2	16	.	.
TGTGCCAGCAGCTCAGAATACGAGCAGTACTTC	CASSSEYEQYF	TRBJ2-7	TRBV5-5	11	.	.
TGTGCCAGCAGTGACTATTGGGCCGCAGGTAATGGCTACACCTTC	CASSDYWAAGNGYTF	TRBJ1-2	TRBV25-1	15	.	.
TGCAGCGTTGTAGAAGGACAGGGGTACGAGCAGTACTTC	CSVVEGQGYEQYF	TRBJ2-7	TRBV29-1	13	.	TRBD1
TGTGCCAGCTCAACTAGACTAGCGGGAGATGAGAATGAGCAGTTCTTC	CASSTRLAGDENEQFF	TRBJ2-1	TRBV18	16	.	TRBD2
TGTGCCAGCAGCTTCTTAGCGGGGCCGCTAGATACGCAGTATTTT	CASSFLAGPLDTQYF	TRBJ2-3	TRBV7-2	15	.	TRBD2
TGTGCCAGTGCCAGGGGGGAGAGCTCCTACGAGCAGTACTTC	CASARGESSYEQYF	TRBJ2-7	TRBV2	14	few	.
TGTGCCAGCAGCTTAAACGGAGATTCACCCCTCCACTTT	CASSLNGDSPLHF	TRBJ1-6	TRBV7-9	13	.	.
TGTGCCAGCAGCCAAGGGCGAAGCGGGGGGATCTCCTACGAGCAGTACTTC	CASSQGRSGGISYEQYF	TRBJ2-7	TRBV3-1/TRBV3-2	17	.	TRBD2
TGCGCCAGCAGCTCACAGGGCTCTCAAGAGACCCAGTACTTC	CASSSQGSQETQYF	TRBJ2-5	TRBV5-1	14	.	.
TGTGCCAGTGCTCGAGGGCCCTCTGGGGCCAACGTCCTGACTTTC	CASARGPSGANVLTF	TRBJ2-6	TRBV19	15	.	.
TGTGCCAGCTCGGAGGTGATGAATCAGCCCCAGCATTTT	CASSEVMNQPQHF	TRBJ1-5	TRBV27	13	.	.
TGTGCCAGCAGCGAACAGGGGTCGGGCACTGAAGCTTTCTTT	CASSEQGSGTEAFF	TRBJ1-1	TRBV3-1/TRBV3-2	14	.	TRBD1
TGTGCCAGCAGCCAAGAAAGCACGTATGGCACAGATACGCAGTATTTT	CASSQESTYGTDTQYF	TRBJ2-3	TRBV4-2	16	.	.
TGTGCCATCAGCGCGGGACTAGCGGGACAGGGAGAGACCCAGTACTTC	CAISAGLAGQGETQYF	TRBJ2-5	TRBV10-3	16	.	TRBD2
TGTGCCAGCAGCTTAGTGAGGAGCGCAGGGGACCGGGAGCTGTTTTTT	CASSLVRSAGDRELFF	TRBJ2-2	TRBV11-2	16	.	.
TGTGCCAGTAGTATGGGAAGGCAGGGAAGGGAGACCCAGTACTTC	CASSMGRQGRETQYF	TRBJ2-5	TRBV19	15	.	.
TGTGCCAGCAGTTACTCCCGGGCTAGCGGGAGATACGAGCAGTACTTC	CASSYSRASGRYEQYF	TRBJ2-7	TRBV6-2/TRBV6-3	16	.	TRBD2
TGCGCCAGCAGCCCGCCGCTTCCGGGACAGGGGGACGAGCAGTACTTC	CASSPPLPGQGDEQYF	TRBJ2-7	TRBV5-1	16	.	TRBD1
TGCAGCGGGAGGGCGGGAGTCGGCGGGGAGCTGTTTTTT	CSGRAGVGGELFF	TRBJ2-2	TRBV29-1	13	.	TRBD2
TGTGCCAGCAGCGTAGTCGGGTTCAATGAGCAGTTCTTC	CASSVVGFNEQFF	TRBJ2-1	TRBV9	13	.	.
TGTGCCAGCAGCTTCGGACAGGGTTCCGGGGAGCTGTTTTTT	CASSFGQGSGELFF	TRBJ2-2	TRBV5-4	14	.	TRBD1
TGTGCCACCCAGGACAGGGTTACCGACGAGCAGTACTTC	CATQDRVTDEQYF	TRBJ2-7	TRBV24-1	13	.	TRBD1
TGTGCCAGCAGCGTAGCTACTGGTTTCAATGCCTATGGCTACACCTTC	CASSVATGFNAYGYTF	TRBJ1-2	TRBV9	16	.	.
TGCGCCACCTCTGGTGGGCTGGTTCGTGACACAGATACGCAGTATTTT	CATSGGLVRDTDTQYF	TRBJ2-3	TRBV5-1	16	.	.
TGCGCCACTTGGACAGAAAAAGAGACCCAGTACTTC	CATWTEKETQYF	TRBJ2-5	TRBV23-1	12	many	.
TGTGCCAGCAGGCAGGACTCCTATAATTCACCCCTCCACTTT	CASRQDSYNSPLHF	TRBJ1-6	TRBV6-5	14	.	.